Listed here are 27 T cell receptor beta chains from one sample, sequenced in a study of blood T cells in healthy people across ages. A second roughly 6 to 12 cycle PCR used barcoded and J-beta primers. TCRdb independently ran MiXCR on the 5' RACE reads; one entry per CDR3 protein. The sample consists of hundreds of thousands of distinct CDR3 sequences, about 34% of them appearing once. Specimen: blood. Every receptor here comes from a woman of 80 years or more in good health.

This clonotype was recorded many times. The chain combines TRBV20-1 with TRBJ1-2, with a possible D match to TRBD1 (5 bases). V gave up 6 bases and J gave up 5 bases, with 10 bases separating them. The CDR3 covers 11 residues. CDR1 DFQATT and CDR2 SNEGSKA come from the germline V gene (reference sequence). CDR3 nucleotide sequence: TGCAGTGCGGACACTCGTTATGGCTACACCTTC. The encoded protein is CSADTRYGYTF.

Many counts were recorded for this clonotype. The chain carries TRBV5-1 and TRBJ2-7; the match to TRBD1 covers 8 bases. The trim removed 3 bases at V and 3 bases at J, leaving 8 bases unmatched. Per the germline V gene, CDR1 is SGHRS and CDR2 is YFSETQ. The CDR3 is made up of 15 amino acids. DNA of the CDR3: TGCGCCAGCAGCTGGGCGACAGGGGACTTCTACGAGCAGTACTTC. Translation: CASSWATGDFYEQYF.

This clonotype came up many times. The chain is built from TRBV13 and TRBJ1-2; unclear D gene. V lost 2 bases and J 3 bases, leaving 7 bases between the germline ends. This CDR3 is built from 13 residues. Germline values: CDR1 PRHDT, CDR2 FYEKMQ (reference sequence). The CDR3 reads CASSLTDHYGYTF. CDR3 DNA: TGTGCCAGCAGCTTAACAGACCACTATGGCTACACCTTC.

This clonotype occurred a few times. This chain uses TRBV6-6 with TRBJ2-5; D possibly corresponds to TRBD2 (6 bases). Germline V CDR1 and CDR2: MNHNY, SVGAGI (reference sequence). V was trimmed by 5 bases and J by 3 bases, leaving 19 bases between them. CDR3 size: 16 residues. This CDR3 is CASSGGAAGREETQYF. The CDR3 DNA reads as TGTGCCAGCAGTGGAGGGGCAGCCGGTCGAGAAGAGACCCAGTACTTC.

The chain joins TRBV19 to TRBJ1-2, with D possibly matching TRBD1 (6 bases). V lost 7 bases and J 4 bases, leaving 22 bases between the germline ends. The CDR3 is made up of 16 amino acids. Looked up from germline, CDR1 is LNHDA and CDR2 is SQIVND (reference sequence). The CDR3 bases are TGTGCCAGTACTCCGACGGTACTGGCCAGGGGCTATGGCTACACCTTC. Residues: CASTPTVLARGYGYTF. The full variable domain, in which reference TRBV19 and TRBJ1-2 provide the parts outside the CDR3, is DGGITQSPKYLFRKEGQNVTLSCEQNLNHDAMYWYRQDPGQGLRLIYYSQIVNDFQKGDIAEGYSVSREKKESFPLTVTSAQKNPTAFYLCASTPTVLARGYGYTFGSGTRLTVV.

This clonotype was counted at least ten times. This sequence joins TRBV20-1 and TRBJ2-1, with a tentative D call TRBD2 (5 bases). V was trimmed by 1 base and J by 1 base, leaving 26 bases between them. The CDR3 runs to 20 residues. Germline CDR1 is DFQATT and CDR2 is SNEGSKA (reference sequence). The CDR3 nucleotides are TGCAGTGCTAGAGGCCTCCCGCTGATCGAAGCGCGAGGGTCCTACAATGAGCAGTTCTTC. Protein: CSARGLPLIEARGSYNEQFF.

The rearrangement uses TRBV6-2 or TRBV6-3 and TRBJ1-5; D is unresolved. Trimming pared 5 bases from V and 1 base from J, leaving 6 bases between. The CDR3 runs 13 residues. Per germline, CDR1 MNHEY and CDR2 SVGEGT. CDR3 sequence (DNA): TGTGCCAGCAGTACGTACAGCAATCAGCCCCAGCATTTT. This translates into CASSTYSNQPQHF.

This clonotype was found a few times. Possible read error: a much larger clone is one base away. CDR3: CSARQGGSDEQYF. For the CDR3, the DNA is TGCAGTGCTAGACAGGGAGGGAGCGACGAGCAGTACTTC. The V gene is TRBV20-1, the J gene TRBJ2-5; 7 nucleotides align to TRBD2. Near its end, the DNA agrees better with TRBJ2-7, so the J call may be wrong. CDR3 size: 13 residues. CDR1 and CDR2 from the germline V gene are DFQATT and SNEGSKA (reference sequence).

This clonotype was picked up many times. For the CDR3, the DNA is TGCGCCAGCAGCGTGGATGGCAGGACTAGGAACTATGGCTACACCTTC. This translates into CASSVDGRTRNYGYTF. V and J are TRBV5-1 and TRBJ1-2; D gene ambiguous. Germline-derived CDR1 and CDR2 are SGHRS and YFSETQ. V lost 4 bases and J 2 bases, leaving 18 bases between the germline ends. The CDR3 has 16 residues.

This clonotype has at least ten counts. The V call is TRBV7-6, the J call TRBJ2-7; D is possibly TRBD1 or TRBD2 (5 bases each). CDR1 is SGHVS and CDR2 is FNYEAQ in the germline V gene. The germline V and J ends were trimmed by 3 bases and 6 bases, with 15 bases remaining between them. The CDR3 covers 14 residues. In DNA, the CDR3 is TGTGCCAGCAGCTTTGGGGACCTTAGGTCCGAGCAGTACTTC. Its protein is CASSFGDLRSEQYF.

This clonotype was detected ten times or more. The CDR3 DNA reads as TGCAGTGCCGGAGCGGGGGGGAGAGAGACCCAGTACTTC. Translated: CSAGAGGRETQYF. V gene TRBV20-1 combines with J gene TRBJ2-5; 10 bases line up with TRBD2. V gave up 6 bases and J gave up 4 bases; unmatched junction bases: 5. The CDR3 has 13 amino acids. CDR1 is DFQATT, CDR2 SNEGSKA, per germline (reference sequence).

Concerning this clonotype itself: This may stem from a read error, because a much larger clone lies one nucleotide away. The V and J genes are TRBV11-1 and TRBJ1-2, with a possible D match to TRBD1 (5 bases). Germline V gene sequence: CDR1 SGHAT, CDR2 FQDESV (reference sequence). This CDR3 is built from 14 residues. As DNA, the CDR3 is TGTGCCTGCAGCCCCCGGACGGACACCTATGGCTACACCTTC. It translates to CACSPRTDTYGYTF.

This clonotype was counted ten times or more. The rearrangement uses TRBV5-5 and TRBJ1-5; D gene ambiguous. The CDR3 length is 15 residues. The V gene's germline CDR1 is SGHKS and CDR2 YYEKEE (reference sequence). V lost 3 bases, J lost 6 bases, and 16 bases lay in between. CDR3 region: CASSSSGGVGQPQHF. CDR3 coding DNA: TGTGCCAGCAGCTCCTCCGGTGGGGTCGGTCAGCCCCAGCATTTT. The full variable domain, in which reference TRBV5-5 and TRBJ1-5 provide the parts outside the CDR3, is DAGVTQSPTHLIKTRGQQVTLRCSPISGHKSVSWYQQVLGQGPQFIFQYYEKEERGRGNFPDRFSARQFPNYSSELNVNALLLGDSALYLCASSSSGGVGQPQHFGDGTRLSIL.

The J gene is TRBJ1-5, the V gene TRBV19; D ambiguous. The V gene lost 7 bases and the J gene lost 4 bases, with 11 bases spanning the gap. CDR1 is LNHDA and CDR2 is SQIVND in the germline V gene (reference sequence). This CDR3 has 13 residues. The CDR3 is CASTGSLNQPQHF. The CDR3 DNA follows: TGTGCCAGTACGGGCAGTCTTAATCAGCCCCAGCATTTT.

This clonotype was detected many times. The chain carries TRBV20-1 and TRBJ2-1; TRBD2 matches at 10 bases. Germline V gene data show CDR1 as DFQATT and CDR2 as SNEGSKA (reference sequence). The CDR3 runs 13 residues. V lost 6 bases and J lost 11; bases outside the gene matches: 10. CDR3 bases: TGCAGTGCCTCCGGGACTAGCGCCGGGAAGCAGTTCTTC. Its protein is CSASGTSAGKQFF.

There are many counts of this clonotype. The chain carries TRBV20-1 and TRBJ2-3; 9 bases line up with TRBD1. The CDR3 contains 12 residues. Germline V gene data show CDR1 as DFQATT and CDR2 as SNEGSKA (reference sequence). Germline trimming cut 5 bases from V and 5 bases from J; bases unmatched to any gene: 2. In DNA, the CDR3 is TGCAGTGCTTGGGACAGGGAAGATACGCAGTATTTT. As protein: CSAWDREDTQYF.

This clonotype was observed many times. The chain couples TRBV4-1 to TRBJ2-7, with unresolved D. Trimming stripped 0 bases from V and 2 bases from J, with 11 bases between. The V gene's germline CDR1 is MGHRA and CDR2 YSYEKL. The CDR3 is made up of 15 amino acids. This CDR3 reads CASSQERGTPYEQYF. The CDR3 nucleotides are TGCGCCAGCAGCCAAGAACGCGGCACACCCTACGAGCAGTACTTC.

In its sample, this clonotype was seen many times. The CDR3 DNA is TGTGCCAGCAGCTTAGTCCCGACAGGCTCGAGCTCCTATAATTCACCCCTCCACTTT. This gives the protein CASSLVPTGSSSYNSPLHF. This chain uses TRBV7-2 with TRBJ1-6, with D tentatively TRBD1 (6 bases). The V end was cut by 1 base, the J end by 0 bases, with 16 bases between. Germline CDR1 and CDR2: SGHTA and FQGNSA. The CDR3 totals 19 residues.

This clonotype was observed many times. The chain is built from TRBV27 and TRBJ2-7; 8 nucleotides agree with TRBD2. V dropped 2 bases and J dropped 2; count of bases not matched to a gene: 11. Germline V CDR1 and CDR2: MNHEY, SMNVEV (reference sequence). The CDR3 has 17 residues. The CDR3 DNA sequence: TGTGCCAGCAGTTTAAGAGGAACTGGGCGGGGGGCCTACGAGCAGTACTTC. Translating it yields CASSLRGTGRGAYEQYF.

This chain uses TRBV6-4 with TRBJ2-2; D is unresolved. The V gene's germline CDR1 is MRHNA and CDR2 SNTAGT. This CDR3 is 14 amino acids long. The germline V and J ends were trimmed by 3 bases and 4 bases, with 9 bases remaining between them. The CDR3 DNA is TGTGCCAGCAGTGAAGAATTAGCCACCGGGGAGCTGTTTTTT. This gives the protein CASSEELATGELFF.

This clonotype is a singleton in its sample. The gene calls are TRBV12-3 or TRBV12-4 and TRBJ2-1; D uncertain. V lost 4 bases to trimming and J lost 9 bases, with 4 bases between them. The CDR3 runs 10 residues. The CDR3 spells CASSYGEQFF. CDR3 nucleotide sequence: TGTGCCAGCAGTTACGGTGAGCAGTTCTTC.

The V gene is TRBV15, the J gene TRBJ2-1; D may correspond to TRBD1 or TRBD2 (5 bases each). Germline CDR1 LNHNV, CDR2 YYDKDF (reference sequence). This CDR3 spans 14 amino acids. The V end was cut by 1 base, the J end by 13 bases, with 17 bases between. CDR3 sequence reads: CATSRGGIQETQFF. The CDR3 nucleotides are TGTGCCACCAGCAGAGGGGGGATACAAGAGACCCAGTTCTTC.

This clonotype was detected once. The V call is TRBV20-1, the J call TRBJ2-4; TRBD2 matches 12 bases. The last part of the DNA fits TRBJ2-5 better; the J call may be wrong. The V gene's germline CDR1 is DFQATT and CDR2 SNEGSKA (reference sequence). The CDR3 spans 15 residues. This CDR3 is CSAINPSGGAETQYF. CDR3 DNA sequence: TGCAGTGCTATTAACCCTAGCGGGGGGGCGGAGACCCAGTACTTC.

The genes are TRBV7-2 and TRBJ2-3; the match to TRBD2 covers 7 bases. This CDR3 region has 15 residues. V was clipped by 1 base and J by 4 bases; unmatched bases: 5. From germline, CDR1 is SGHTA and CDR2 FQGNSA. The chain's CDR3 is CASSLVRGRADTQYF. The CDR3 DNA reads TGTGCCAGCAGCTTAGTGCGGGGGAGGGCAGATACGCAGTATTTT. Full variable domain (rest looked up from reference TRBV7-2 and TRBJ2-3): GAGVSQSPSNKVTEKGKDVELRCDPISGHTALYWYRQSLGQGLEFLIYFQGNSAPDKSGLPSDRFSAERTGGSVSTLTIQRTQQEDSAVYLCASSLVRGRADTQYFGPGTRLTVL.

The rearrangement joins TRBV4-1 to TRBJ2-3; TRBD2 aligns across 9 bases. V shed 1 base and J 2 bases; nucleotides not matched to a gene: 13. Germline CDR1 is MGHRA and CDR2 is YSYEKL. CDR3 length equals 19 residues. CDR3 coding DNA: TGCGCCAGCAGCCAAGTTCTGGGACAGCGGGGGGAATACACAGATACGCAGTATTTT. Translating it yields CASSQVLGQRGEYTDTQYF.

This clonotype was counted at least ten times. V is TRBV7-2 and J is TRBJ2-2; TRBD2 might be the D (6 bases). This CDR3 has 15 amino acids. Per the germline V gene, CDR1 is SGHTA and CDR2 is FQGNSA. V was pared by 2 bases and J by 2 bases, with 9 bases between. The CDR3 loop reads CASSLFGSNTGELFF. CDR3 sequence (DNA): TGTGCCAGCAGCTTATTCGGGAGCAACACCGGGGAGCTGTTTTTT.

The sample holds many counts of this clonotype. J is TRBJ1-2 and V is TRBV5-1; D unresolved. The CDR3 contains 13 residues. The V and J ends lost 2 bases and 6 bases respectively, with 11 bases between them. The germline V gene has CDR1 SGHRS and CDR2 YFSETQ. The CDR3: CASSFAAGDGYTF. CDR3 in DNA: TGCGCCAGCAGCTTTGCGGCAGGCGATGGCTACACCTTC.